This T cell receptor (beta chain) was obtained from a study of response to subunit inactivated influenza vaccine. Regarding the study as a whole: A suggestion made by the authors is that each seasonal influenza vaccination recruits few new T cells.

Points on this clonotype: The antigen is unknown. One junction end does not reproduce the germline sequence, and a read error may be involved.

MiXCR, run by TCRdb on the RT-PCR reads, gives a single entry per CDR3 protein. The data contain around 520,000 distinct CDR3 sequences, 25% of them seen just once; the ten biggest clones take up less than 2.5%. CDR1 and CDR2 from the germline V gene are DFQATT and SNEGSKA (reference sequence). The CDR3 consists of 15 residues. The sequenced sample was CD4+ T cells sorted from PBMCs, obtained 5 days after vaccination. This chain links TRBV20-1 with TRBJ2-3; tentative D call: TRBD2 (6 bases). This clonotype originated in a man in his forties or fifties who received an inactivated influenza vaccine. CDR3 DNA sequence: TGCAGTGCTAGAGACAGCAGTTTGCGGACCGGGAGCGAGAATTTT. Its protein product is CSARDSSLRTGSENF.